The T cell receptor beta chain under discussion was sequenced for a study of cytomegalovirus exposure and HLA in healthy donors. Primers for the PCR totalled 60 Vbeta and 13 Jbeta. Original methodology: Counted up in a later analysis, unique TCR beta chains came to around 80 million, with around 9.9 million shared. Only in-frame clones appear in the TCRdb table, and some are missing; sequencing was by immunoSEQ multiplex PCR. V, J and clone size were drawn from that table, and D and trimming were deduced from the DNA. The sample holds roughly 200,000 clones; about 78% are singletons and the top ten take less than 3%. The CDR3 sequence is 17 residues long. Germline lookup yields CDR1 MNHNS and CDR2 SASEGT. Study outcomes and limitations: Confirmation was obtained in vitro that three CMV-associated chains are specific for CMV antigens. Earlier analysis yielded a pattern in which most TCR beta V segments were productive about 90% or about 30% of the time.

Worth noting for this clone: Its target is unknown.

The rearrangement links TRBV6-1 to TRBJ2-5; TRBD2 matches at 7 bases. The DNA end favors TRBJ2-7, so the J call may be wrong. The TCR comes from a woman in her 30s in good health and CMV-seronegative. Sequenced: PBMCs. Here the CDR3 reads CASSAGTNRRGVYEQYF. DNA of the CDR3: TGTGCCAGCAGTGCTGGTACGAACCGTCGGGGGGTATACGAGCAGTACTTC.